This passage covers 14 T cell receptor beta chains from one sample sequenced in a study of T cell clones after liver transplantation. The method was immunoSEQ multiplex PCR; TCRdb's version includes in-frame clones alone and lacks a portion of them. The sample carries fewer than 25,000 clones, roughly 88% recorded once. Material: CD8+ T cells from blood, obtained before liver transplant. These receptors were collected from a human donor who received a liver transplant.

V and J are TRBV2 and TRBJ1-5, with 8 bases fitting TRBD1. The CDR3 covers 17 residues. Looked up from germline, CDR1 is SNHLY and CDR2 is FYNNEI. V lost 1 base, J lost 6 bases, and 11 bases stayed unmatched. The CDR3 region has the DNA TGTGCCAGCAGTGAAGGCCCCCAGGGGGCTTATGGTCAGCCCCAGCATTTT. Protein sequence: CASSEGPQGAYGQPQHF. Complete variable domain (other parts from reference TRBV2 and TRBJ1-5): EPEVTQTPSHQVTQMGQEVILRCVPISNHLYFYWYRQILGQKVEFLVSFYNNEISEKSEIFDDQFSVERPDGSNFTLKIRSTKLEDSAMYFCASSEGPQGAYGQPQHFGDGTRLSIL.

The J gene is TRBJ1-5, the V gene TRBV2; 9 bases map to TRBD1. CDR1 and CDR2 (germline): SNHLY, FYNNEI. The junction had 1 base not matched to a gene; V was cut back by 6 bases and J by 7 bases. CDR3 length equals 12 residues. This CDR3 reads CASRQGAQPQHF. The CDR3, as DNA: TGTGCCAGCAGACAGGGGGCGCAGCCCCAGCATTTT.

The J gene is TRBJ1-1, the V gene TRBV5-6; no clear D gene. V shed 5 bases and J shed 0 bases, with 11 bases lying between them. CDR1 SGHDT and CDR2 YYEEEE come from the germline V gene. The CDR3 consists of 14 residues. CDR3 residues: CASRVGLLNTEAFF. In nucleotides, the CDR3 is TGTGCCAGCAGAGTAGGACTGCTGAACACTGAAGCTTTCTTT.

The chain couples TRBV4-1 to TRBJ1-5; D call uncertain. The CDR3 totals 15 residues. The ends were cut back, 0 bases at V and 5 bases at J, with 11 bases in the middle. Germline V CDR1 and CDR2: MGHRA, YSYEKL. The CDR3 bases are TGCGCCAGCAGCCAAGACCCCGGCAGAGATCAGCCCCAGCATTTT. It encodes CASSQDPGRDQPQHF.

The CDR3 is CASSLYLQETQYF. The CDR3 nucleotides read TGTGCCAGCAGTTTGTATTTACAAGAGACCCAGTACTTC. The J gene is TRBJ2-5, the V gene TRBV27; D call uncertain. Per germline, CDR1 MNHEY and CDR2 SMNVEV (reference sequence). V shed 3 bases and J shed 2 bases, with 7 bases lying between them. The CDR3 is 13 residues long.

The chain joins TRBV7-8 to TRBJ2-1; D might be TRBD2 (5 bases). V was pared by 6 bases and J by 1 base, with 7 bases between. Germline V gene data show CDR1 as SGHVS and CDR2 as FQNEAQ. The CDR3 runs to 13 residues. The CDR3: CASREESYNEQFF. CDR3 bases: TGTGCCAGCAGGGAGGAATCCTACAATGAGCAGTTCTTC. Combining the CDR3 with reference TRBV7-8 and TRBJ2-1 gives the whole variable domain GAGVSQSPRYKVAKRGQDVALRCDPISGHVSLFWYQQALGQGPEFLTYFQNEAQLDKSGLPSDRFFAERPEGSVSTLKIQRTQQEDSAVYLCASREESYNEQFFGPGTRLTVL.

This clone was counted a single time. This sequence joins TRBV19 and TRBJ2-5; 8 positions match TRBD2. V shed 5 bases and J 2 bases; nucleotides not matched to a gene: 7. CDR1 LNHDA and CDR2 SQIVND come from the germline V gene (reference sequence). The CDR3 extends over 15 amino acids. CDR3 DNA: TGTGCCAGTAGTGTGAAACTAGCGGTTCAAGAGACCCAGTACTTC. Translation: CASSVKLAVQETQYF.

The count of this clone is one. The rearrangement links TRBV5-4 to TRBJ1-3; TRBD1 matches 7 bases. CDR1 SGHNT and CDR2 YYREEE come from the germline V gene (reference sequence). The J segment lost 3 bases and the V segment lost 4 bases, leaving 4 bases of the junction unmatched. This CDR3 region has 14 residues. The chain's CDR3 is CASSNRGFGNTIYF. The DNA of the CDR3 is TGTGCCAGCAGCAACAGGGGTTTTGGAAACACCATATATTTT.

The J gene is TRBJ2-7, the V gene TRBV4-1, with 8 positions matching TRBD1. The CDR3 contains 16 residues. The ends lost 4 bases at V and 0 bases at J; junction bases unmatched: 8. In germline, CDR1 is MGHRA, CDR2 YSYEKL. CDR3 sequence (DNA): TGCGCCAGCAGCCCTTCCCAGGGACAGGCCTCCTACGAGCAGTACTTC. Translated: CASSPSQGQASYEQYF.

The chain has TRBV2 and TRBJ2-3, with TRBD2 identical over 9 bases. Germline assignment: CDR1 SNHLY and CDR2 FYNNEI. The CDR3 is made up of 16 amino acids. J lost 0 bases, V lost 1 base, and 2 bases had no gene match. DNA for the CDR3: TGTGCCAGCAGTGAAGGGACTAGCGCTAGCACAGATACGCAGTATTTT. Amino acids: CASSEGTSASTDTQYF.

The chain links TRBV28 to TRBJ1-3; TRBD1 might be the D (6 bases). Trimming pared 7 bases from V and 2 bases from J, leaving 15 bases between. The germline V gene encodes CDR1 MDHEN and CDR2 SYDVKM. CDR3 length: 15 amino acids. The CDR3 reads CASISFEGAGNTIYF. In DNA form, the CDR3 reads TGTGCCAGCATCTCATTTGAGGGGGCTGGAAACACCATATATTTT.

V is TRBV6-1 and J is TRBJ1-5; a possible D gene is TRBD1 (5 bases). With 1 base removed from V and 3 bases from J, the gap between germline ends came to 10 bases. CDR1 is MNHNS, CDR2 SASEGT, per germline. The CDR3 runs 15 residues. This chain's CDR3 is CASSEVGGHNQPQHF. The CDR3 bases are TGTGCCAGCAGTGAAGTTGGAGGACACAATCAGCCCCAGCATTTT.

This chain joins TRBV4-3 and TRBJ2-7; 8 bases map to TRBD2. The CDR3 is 17 amino acids. The V gene's germline CDR1 is LGHNA and CDR2 YSLEER. V lost 0 bases, J lost 0 bases, and 7 bases stayed unmatched. The CDR3 reads CASSQEGLAGFSYEQYF. The CDR3 coding sequence is TGCGCCAGCAGCCAAGAGGGGCTAGCGGGTTTCTCCTACGAGCAGTACTTC.

The chain carries TRBV4-1 and TRBJ1-1, with no clear D. The CDR3 totals 13 residues. Germline V lookup: CDR1 MGHRA, CDR2 YSYEKL. V shed 5 bases and J shed 4 bases, with 11 bases lying between them. The CDR3 sequence: CASSGLQATEAFF. The CDR3, as DNA: TGCGCCAGCAGCGGTTTGCAGGCCACTGAAGCTTTCTTT.